The source of this TCR beta chain is a study of blood T cell repertoires in COVID-19. Study details: Nucleic acid was either cDNA or gDNA, and it came from T cells, B-cell-depleted T cells, or PBMCs.

In this sample, this clone turned up a few times. V dropped 1 base and J dropped 2; count of bases not matched to a gene: 3. Germline lookup yields CDR1 MDHEN and CDR2 SYDVKM. This CDR3 is built from 15 residues. Enrollees, roughly 18 to 95 years old, lived in approximately 25 US areas. Categorization into cohorts depended on clinical history that participants reported. Original analysis: Scientists estimated how many nucleated cells there were by amplifying reference gene primers. The table came from immunoSEQ multiplex PCR; TCRdb's copy has only in-frame clones and leaves some out. The V and J calls and the clone size are those of that table, but D and trimming were determined from the DNA. The table records hundreds of thousands of clones, about 86% of them present only once.

The sequenced sample consisted of PBMCs or T cells enriched from blood (not recorded which). The chain carries TRBV28 and TRBJ1-2, with 8 nucleotides matching TRBD1. This clonotype originated in a woman in her twenties or thirties who had been exposed to COVID-19. CDR3 sequence: CASSLSSGGNYGYTF. The CDR3 DNA sequence: TGTGCCAGCAGTTTATCGTCAGGGGGCAACTATGGCTACACCTTC.